Listed here is a single TCR beta chain. The sample belongs to a study of blood T cell repertoires in COVID-19. Study-wide context: The cDNA or gDNA used as material had been derived from T cells, B-cell-depleted T cells, or PBMCs.

V lost 3 bases to trimming and J lost 5 bases; unmatched junction nucleotides: 3. The V gene's germline CDR1 is KGHSH and CDR2 LQKENI. The CDR3 contains 15 residues. Only in-frame clones appear in the TCRdb table, and some are missing; sequencing was by immunoSEQ multiplex PCR. The sample has under 300,000 clones; 85% to 90% are singletons. The sequence was collected from a woman aged 35 to 49 who had recovered from COVID-19. The rearrangement joins TRBV18 to TRBJ1-4, with 10 bases lining up with TRBD1. Sequencing was performed on peripheral blood. The CDR3 protein is CASSPQGQGNEKLFF. DNA of the CDR3: TGTGCCAGCTCACCCCAGGGACAGGGGAATGAAAAACTGTTTTTT.